These 4 T cell receptor beta chains share one sample of origin, sequenced in a study of T cell repertoires in cytomegalovirus infection. A single record per CDR3 protein comes from TCRdb applying MiXCR to the reads. This table holds hundreds of thousands of distinct CDR3 sequences, around 9.1% found once. The specimen sequenced was PBMCs. Receptor source: a human donor in good health (CMV status not recorded). Some clones in this sample may be carry-over from other donors' samples.

This clonotype turned up a few times. This chain links TRBV12-3 or TRBV12-4 with TRBJ2-3, with D perhaps assigned TRBD1 or TRBD2 (5 bases each). V gave up 3 bases and J gave up 0 bases, with 10 bases separating them. This CDR3 has 15 amino acids. The CDR3 loop reads CASSFRGPSTDTQYF. The CDR3 coding sequence is TGTGCCAGCAGTTTTCGGGGACCTAGCACAGATACGCAGTATTTT.

This chain uses TRBV20-1 with TRBJ2-2; TRBD1 might be the D (6 bases). V lost 6 bases to trimming and J lost 5 bases, with 13 bases between them. The CDR3 is 13 residues long. Per the germline V gene, CDR1 is DFQATT and CDR2 is SNEGSKA (reference sequence). As DNA, the CDR3 is TGCAGTGCCAAGTCAGGGGAAACCGGGGAGCTGTTTTTT. Translation gives CSAKSGETGELFF.

The J gene is TRBJ1-2, the V gene TRBV20-1; TRBD1 aligns across 7 bases. The CDR3 runs 14 residues. Germline V gene sequence: CDR1 DFQATT, CDR2 SNEGSKA (reference sequence). V lost 6 bases and J lost 7; bases outside the gene matches: 14. The DNA for the CDR3 is TGCAGTGCAACAAATAACAGGGGAGGGGGTGGCTACACCTTC. It specifies CSATNNRGGGGYTF.

This clonotype has at least ten counts. This rearrangement joins TRBV7-6 to TRBJ2-6; 11 bases map to TRBD1. V was clipped by 5 bases and J by 4 bases; unmatched bases: 4. Looked up from germline, CDR1 is SGHVS and CDR2 is FNYEAQ. The CDR3 is made up of 16 amino acids. The CDR3 loop reads CASSRTGGAGANVLTF. The CDR3 coding sequence is TGTGCCAGCAGCAGGACAGGGGGCGCCGGGGCCAACGTCCTGACTTTC.